A selection of T cell receptor beta chains follows, all from one sample in a study of cytotoxic CD8 clonotypes in ibrutinib-treated CLL. The data were produced by immunoSEQ multiplex PCR, yet TCRdb's version contains in-frame clones alone and is incomplete. The table includes 330,000 or so clones, roughly 70% detected once. The sample in question was PBMCs, obtained after 36 months of ibrutinib treatment. These receptors were collected from a human donor with chronic lymphocytic leukemia. Each CDR3 is given without its conserved first and last residue.

V gene	J gene	CDR3 protein
TRBV10-3	TRBJ1-1	AISEGRAPGTNTEAF
TRBV5-1	TRBJ2-3	ASSRDRLAGGPPY
TRBV7-9	TRBJ2-7	ASSLGLAGEYEQY
TRBV2	TRBJ2-1	ASRAGTILYNEQF
TRBV5-1	TRBJ2-1	ASSLEGAPYNEQF
TRBV19	TRBJ2-3	ASSPPLGPSGGRATTDTQY
TRBV27	TRBJ2-6	ASSLTGANVLT
TRBV11-2	TRBJ2-3	ASSLSSSGWGADTQY
TRBV4-1	TRBJ2-5	ASSLLAAGAGETQY
TRBV11-2	TRBJ2-7	ASSLLGAEQY
TRBV27	TRBJ2-2	ASSLILATGELF
TRBV2	TRBJ1-6	ASRDRGTLFSPLH
TRBV6-5	TRBJ2-7	ASSYSTSGSSYEQY
TRBV19	TRBJ2-6	ASGRDFLNSGANVLT
TRBV9	TRBJ2-1	ASATGGTSYNEQF
TRBV15	TRBJ2-1	ATSRGSTRANEQF
TRBV25-1	TRBJ2-2	ASSGPTSGSDTGELF
TRBV28	TRBJ1-1	ASSDGVGGF
TRBV6-1	TRBJ2-1	ASSERWGGGEQF
TRBV9	TRBJ2-1	ASSVASGPNNEQF
TRBV11-2	TRBJ2-7	ASRAARWGNAT
TRBV25-1	TRBJ1-5	ASSPGQISNQPQH
TRBV4-1	TRBJ1-4	ASSPEVGYEKLF
TRBV5-1	TRBJ2-3	ASSSSGAQY
TRBV5-1	TRBJ2-7	ASSLGTGGAGEQY
TRBV5-5	TRBJ1-1	ASSFGFLNTEAF